These T cell receptor beta chains were read from a single sample in a study of cytomegalovirus exposure and HLA in healthy donors. Some clones are missing from TCRdb's copy, which holds only in-frame ones; the method was immunoSEQ multiplex PCR. The profile shows 110,000 or so clones, 76% of them singletons. Sequencing was carried out using PBMCs. The receptors were gathered from a woman aged 40 to 55 in good health and CMV-seropositive. Each CDR3 is given with its conserved first and last residue. Fields, in order: J gene, D gene, clone size, V gene, CDR3 protein, CDR3 DNA. A D gene is named only where the DNA matches it firmly. Size is omitted from some rows. Given values are once, few, many or a class for expanded clones.

>TRBJ2-5|TRBD1|NA|TRBV5-4
CASSQYRTGEETQYF
TGTGCCAGCAGCCAATATAGGACAGGGGAAGAGACCCAGTACTTC
>TRBJ1-5|NA|NA|TRBV5-1
CASRPEGRDSNQPQHF
TGCGCCAGCCGCCCGGAGGGGCGAGATAGCAATCAGCCCCAGCATTTT
>TRBJ1-6|NA|NA|TRBV7-2
CASSLVAGKGSPLHF
TGTGCCAGCAGCTTAGTTGCAGGGAAAGGATCACCCCTCCACTTT
>TRBJ1-1|NA|NA|TRBV2
CASSLRLRLGLNTEAFF
TGTGCCAGCAGTCTCCGTTTGAGGTTAGGATTAAACACTGAAGCTTTCTTT
>TRBJ2-7|TRBD1|NA|TRBV6-5
CASRPDRGREQYF
TGTGCCAGCAGGCCGGACAGGGGGAGGGAGCAGTACTTC
>TRBJ2-7|TRBD1|NA|TRBV4-2
CASSPGGSYEQYF
TGTGCCAGCAGCCCAGGGGGTTCTTACGAGCAGTACTTC
>TRBJ2-1|TRBD2|NA|TRBV9
CASSDTSGFYNEQFF
TGTGCCAGCAGCGACACTAGCGGTTTTTACAATGAGCAGTTCTTC
>TRBJ1-4|TRBD1|NA|TRBV7-8
CASSWGQGLGEKLFF
TGTGCCAGCAGCTGGGGACAGGGATTAGGAGAAAAACTGTTTTTT
>TRBJ2-7|TRBD1|few|TRBV2
CASSVRTGGDEQYF
TGTGCCAGCAGTGTCAGGACAGGGGGAGACGAGCAGTACTTC
>TRBJ2-1|NA|NA|TRBV11-3
CASSQWGGGTNEQFF
TGTGCCAGCAGCCAATGGGGGGGCGGGACCAATGAGCAGTTCTTC
>TRBJ2-3|TRBD1|NA|TRBV27
CASSLGTGRTDTQYF
TGTGCCAGCAGTTTAGGGACAGGACGCACAGATACGCAGTATTTT
>TRBJ1-1|NA|NA|TRBV2
CASNQAWGDAFF
TGTGCCAGCAACCAGGCGTGGGGCGACGCTTTCTTT
>TRBJ2-7|TRBD1|NA|TRBV18
CASSPTGWGTYEQYF
TGTGCCAGCTCGCCGACAGGGTGGGGTACCTACGAGCAGTACTTC
>TRBJ1-1|TRBD1|few|TRBV2
CASRGDRGVSEAFF
TGTGCCAGCAGAGGGGACAGGGGTGTCTCTGAAGCTTTCTTT